This T cell receptor beta chain was retrieved from a study of regulatory T cells in long-lasting Graves disease listed by TCRdb under 2021. In the study overall: Persistent Graves' disease meant more than 5 years of antithyroid drug treatment with TSH receptor autoantibodies that stayed positive. Persistent Graves' disease patients were compared with newly diagnosed Graves' disease patients by peripheral blood TCR sequencing and RNA sequencing. The study was registered as a clinical trial and conducted in China. A total of roughly 33 samples were covered by TCR sequencing, comprising some 13 persistent and 20 newly diagnosed Graves' disease patients. Persistent Graves' disease patients in the clinical cohort had taken antithyroid drugs for about 9.7 years on average.

As for this clonotype: The antigen it recognizes is unknown. This may arise from a read error, as a much more abundant clone is one base away.

The germline V gene specifies SGHTA as CDR1 and FQGTGA as CDR2. From its cysteine to its phenylalanine, the CDR3 spans 18 amino acids. Left in the record is the CDR3 DNA by itself, 54 bases read in frame from the first base. In light of the paper, this sample's time point label describes: persistent/refractory GD, antithyroid drugs over 5 years with positive TRAb. RNA was extracted from PBMCs in TRIzol for both TCR sequencing and RNA sequencing. Graves' disease was diagnosed according to American Thyroid Association guidelines. Patients were recruited from an endocrinology department in Xi'an, China. Each patient gave about 9.1 milliliters of peripheral blood, collected in an EDTA anticoagulant tube. PBMCs were isolated by Ficoll Paque Plus density gradient separation without further T cell sorting. An Agilent 2100 Bioanalyzer and agarose gel were used to check RNA quality, and a NanoDrop 2000 was used to measure RNA concentration.

Findings and caveats that apply to the study as a whole: Patients with persistent disease shared more public clonotypes (about 2,700) than newly diagnosed patients did (approximately 970). TRBV28, TRBJ1-2 and TRBJ2-5 were preferentially used in persistent disease, while TRBV20-1 and TRBJ2-1 were favored in newly diagnosed disease. Only peripheral blood was studied, because thyroid tissue, the primary lesion, was inaccessible. Only the TCR beta chain was sequenced and analyzed. As a limitation, the authors acknowledged that the small sample size may reduce accuracy. Compared with newly diagnosed patients, patients with persistent Graves' disease had lower TCR Shannon entropy and fewer highly expanded clones, which suggests clonal expansion.

Library prep was done by multiplex PCR. Sequenced on an Illumina HiSeq 4000. To build TCR beta libraries, CDR3 regions were amplified by Arm-PCR using iRepertoire HTBI primers. Before sequencing, the PCR products went through gel purification. The paper's data handling went like this. Gene usage analysis of CDR3 amino acid clonotypes relied on the roughly 60 TRBV and about 15 TRBJ segments identified across samples. COPE and FqMerger were used to merge the filtered high-quality paired reads into contigs. BLAST was used to align contigs to IMGT TRBV, TRBD and TRBJ reference genes, and CDR3 was defined according to IMGT. Any clonotype with a frequency above 0.1% was classified as a highly expanded clone. Repertoire diversity was measured by Shannon entropy, and V-J evenness by the Gini coefficient. Clonotypes shared by more than one individual were considered public. The raw public reads went through TCRdb reprocessing: fastp at Q25, MiXCR clone calling, in-frame beta chains kept. For every CDR3 protein sequence, its rows merge into one entry that carries the most common genes and DNA. The authors' filters were not applied to this entry. The sample yields hundreds of thousands of distinct CDR3 sequences; around a fifth were counted once. The ten largest clonotypes hold 7.1% of the sample.

The receptor chain draws on TRBV7-3 and TRBJ2-2; TRBD2 matches 7 bases in the middle. The input for sequencing was peripheral blood mononuclear cells (PBMCs), taken when the disease was refractory, from a patient treated with antithyroid drugs. The TCR sequence derives from a female donor with Graves disease. The DNA sequence is as follows: TGTGTCAGCAGCTTTTCAGCTAGCGGCCCCGTGAACACCGGGGAGCTGTTTTTT. Translation gives CVSSFSASGPVNTGELFF.